What follows are 18 T cell receptor beta chains derived from one specimen sequenced in a study of T-cell memory formation after mild COVID-19. TCRdb re-called the 5' RACE reads through MiXCR, storing one row per CDR3 protein. The data contain just under 150,000 distinct CDR3 sequences, 6% to 7% of them singletons. The sequenced material came from PBMCs or a T cell subset sorted from them (not recorded which). Receptors originate from an adult woman who had mild COVID-19 (a few samples of this study predate the infection). Cell type and time point are not known.

The table lists this clonotype with many counts. The V call is TRBV4-1, the J call TRBJ1-1; D not certain. The CDR3 spans 15 residues. CDR1 is MGHRA, CDR2 YSYEKL, per germline. V gave up 0 bases and J gave up 1 base, with 9 bases separating them. CDR3 in amino acids: CASSQDLGPNTEAFF. CDR3 nucleotides: TGCGCCAGCAGCCAAGATTTAGGTCCGAACACTGAAGCTTTCTTT.

This clonotype was seen repeatedly, ten times or more. This sequence joins TRBV12-3 or TRBV12-4 and TRBJ1-1; perhaps TRBD1 as D (5 bases). This CDR3 has 15 amino acids. The V end was cut by 3 bases, the J end by 3 bases, with 14 bases between. DNA for the CDR3: TGTGCCAGCAGTTTTGGGGGGGGTATAGACACTGAAGCTTTCTTT. This translates into CASSFGGGIDTEAFF.

This clonotype was counted ten times or more. The chain joins TRBV6-5 to TRBJ1-1; the D gene is possibly TRBD1 (6 bases). With 5 bases removed from V and 6 bases from J, the gap between germline ends came to 13 bases. The CDR3 is made up of 13 amino acids. Germline CDR1 MNHEY, CDR2 SVGAGI. This CDR3 is CASSQTGLPEAFF. DNA for the CDR3: TGTGCCAGCAGTCAAACAGGGCTCCCTGAAGCTTTCTTT.

Many counts were recorded for this clonotype. V gene TRBV20-1 combines with J gene TRBJ1-4; D might be TRBD1 (6 bases). Per germline, CDR1 DFQATT and CDR2 SNEGSKA (reference sequence). V gave up 3 bases and J gave up 8 bases, with 16 bases separating them. The CDR3 loop spans 14 amino acids. The CDR3 is CSASYRDTREKLFF. The CDR3 region has the DNA TGCAGTGCTAGTTACCGGGACACAAGGGAAAAACTGTTTTTT.

There are a few counts of this clonotype. This sequence joins TRBV18 and TRBJ2-3, with 8 bases fitting TRBD2. This CDR3 has 18 amino acids. The V and J ends lost 5 bases and 4 bases, in that order; junction bases with no gene match: 17. Germline CDR1 KGHSH, CDR2 LQKENI. The CDR3 DNA follows: TGTGCCAGCTCATCCAACACTTTGAGCGGGAGCGCCGCAGATACGCAGTATTTT. This sequence encodes CASSSNTLSGSAADTQYF.

The chain joins TRBV5-1 to TRBJ2-5; TRBD2 matches at 7 bases. The CDR3 has 16 amino acids. The V segment lost 0 bases and the J segment 0 bases; nucleotides outside the gene matches: 5. Per the germline V gene, CDR1 is SGHRS and CDR2 is YFSETQ. The CDR3 DNA reads as TGCGCCAGCAGCTTGGGGCCTAGCGGAAACCAAGAGACCCAGTACTTC. Translated: CASSLGPSGNQETQYF.

Only a few counts were recorded for this clonotype. CDR3 amino acids: CASSHDSTDTQYF. DNA of the CDR3: TGTGCCAGCAGCCACGACAGCACAGATACGCAGTATTTT. The chain employs TRBV28 and TRBJ2-3; unclear D gene. V shed 6 bases and J shed 0 bases, with 7 bases lying between them. The CDR3 spans 13 residues. Germline V CDR1 and CDR2: MDHEN, SYDVKM. The full variable domain, with the rest looked up from reference TRBV28 and TRBJ2-3, is DVKVTQSSRYLVKRTGEKVFLECVQDMDHENMFWYRQDPGLGLRLIYFSYDVKMKEKGDIPEGYSVSREKKERFSLILESASTNQTSMYLCASSHDSTDTQYFGPGTRLTVL.

This clonotype was found many times. This chain uses TRBV4-3 with TRBJ2-4; D perhaps matches TRBD2 (5 bases). Germline lookup yields CDR1 LGHNA and CDR2 YSLEER. V lost 0 bases and J 0 bases, leaving 12 bases between the germline ends. This CDR3 has 17 amino acids. CDR3 amino acids: CASSQEGTAVAKNIQYF. CDR3 bases: TGCGCCAGCAGCCAAGAAGGTACAGCGGTAGCCAAAAACATTCAGTACTTC.

V usage is TRBV12-3 or TRBV12-4 and J usage is TRBJ2-7, with TRBD2 matching 8 bases. The CDR3 loop spans 14 amino acids. V dropped 5 bases and J dropped 2; count of bases not matched to a gene: 5. The CDR3 nucleotides read TGTGCCAGCAGTCCCGGGACTAGACCCTACGAGCAGTACTTC. Its protein is CASSPGTRPYEQYF.

This clonotype was detected ten times or more. The V and J genes are TRBV20-1 and TRBJ2-3; 9 positions agree with TRBD2. J gave up 4 bases and V 2 bases, and 4 bases lay outside the gene matches. The V gene's germline CDR1 is DFQATT and CDR2 SNEGSKA (reference sequence). The CDR3 totals 14 residues. The CDR3 loop is CSARSAGGPDTQYF. The CDR3 DNA is TGCAGTGCTAGATCGGCGGGGGGGCCAGATACGCAGTATTTT.

This clonotype showed up many times. The genes are TRBV7-3 and TRBJ1-2, with 9 bases that match TRBD1. The V and J ends lost 1 base and 8 bases, in that order; junction bases with no gene match: 11. The CDR3 is made up of 16 amino acids. Per the germline V gene, CDR1 is SGHTA and CDR2 is FQGTGA. CDR3 protein: CASSLNSPGTGQGYTF. The CDR3 nucleotides are TGTGCCAGCAGCTTAAATTCCCCCGGGACAGGGCAAGGCTACACCTTC.

This clonotype appeared a few times. The chain links TRBV12-3 or TRBV12-4 to TRBJ1-1, with 7 positions matching TRBD1. This CDR3 region has 14 residues. V lost 5 bases and J lost 5; bases outside the gene matches: 8. DNA for the CDR3: TGTGCCAGCAGTCCTCCGACAGGGCGAACTGAAGCTTTCTTT. Translation: CASSPPTGRTEAFF.

This clonotype came up once. This chain joins TRBV6-1 and TRBJ2-1; 9 bases match TRBD2. The junction had 6 bases not matched to a gene; V was cut back by 4 bases and J by 11 bases. The CDR3 runs 13 residues. CDR1 and CDR2 from the germline V gene are MNHNS and SASEGT. CDR3 bases: TGTGCCAGCAGTGCGCGGGGACTAGCTAAGCAGTTCTTC. The encoded protein is CASSARGLAKQFF.

There are a few counts of this clonotype. The gene calls are TRBV5-4 and TRBJ1-1, with a tentative D call TRBD1 (6 bases). V lost 4 bases and J lost 1, with 8 bases in between. CDR3 length equals 13 residues. CDR1 and CDR2 (germline): SGHNT, YYREEE (reference sequence). CDR3 nucleotides: TGTGCCAGCAGCGCGGGACAGAACACTGAAGCTTTCTTT. Protein sequence: CASSAGQNTEAFF.

At least ten counts were recorded for this clonotype. The V and J genes are TRBV5-1 and TRBJ2-3, with D maybe TRBD2 (6 bases). The CDR3 is 14 amino acids. The germline V gene encodes CDR1 SGHRS and CDR2 YFSETQ. Trimming stripped 0 bases from V and 6 bases from J, with 11 bases between. The CDR3 nucleotides read TGCGCCAGCAGCTTGGAGGGACTGGGGGATACGCAGTATTTT. Protein: CASSLEGLGDTQYF. Based on the CDR3 plus reference TRBV5-1 and TRBJ2-3, the full variable domain is KAGVTQTPRYLIKTRGQQVTLSCSPISGHRSVSWYQQTPGQGLQFLFEYFSETQRNKGNFPGRFSGRQFSNSRSEMNVSTLELGDSALYLCASSLEGLGDTQYFGPGTRLTVL.

This clonotype was seen at least ten times. The V gene is TRBV12-3 or TRBV12-4, the J gene TRBJ1-5; D is uncertain. CDR3 length: 13 amino acids. The V end lost 2 bases, the J end lost 4 bases, and 6 bases lay between the germline ends. CDR3 loop: CASSLLVNQPQHF. The CDR3 DNA is TGTGCCAGCAGTTTACTGGTAAATCAGCCCCAGCATTTT.

This clonotype was counted many times. The V call is TRBV6-5, the J call TRBJ2-2; 11 nucleotides align to TRBD1. CDR1 is MNHEY and CDR2 is SVGAGI in the germline V gene. The CDR3 has 17 residues. V shed 1 base and J 7 bases; nucleotides not matched to a gene: 8. CDR3 sequence reads: CASSYFSGQGAGGELFF. CDR3 DNA: TGTGCCAGCAGTTACTTCAGTGGACAGGGGGCCGGCGGGGAGCTGTTTTTT.

This clonotype was counted between two and nine times. The rearrangement uses TRBV2 and TRBJ2-3, with D perhaps matching TRBD1 (6 bases). V was pared by 4 bases and J by 6 bases, with 17 bases between. The CDR3 length is 15 residues. Germline CDR1 SNHLY, CDR2 FYNNEI. CDR3 in amino acids: CASSVQGPAGDTQYF. The DNA of the CDR3 is TGTGCCAGCAGTGTACAGGGCCCCGCGGGTGATACGCAGTATTTT.